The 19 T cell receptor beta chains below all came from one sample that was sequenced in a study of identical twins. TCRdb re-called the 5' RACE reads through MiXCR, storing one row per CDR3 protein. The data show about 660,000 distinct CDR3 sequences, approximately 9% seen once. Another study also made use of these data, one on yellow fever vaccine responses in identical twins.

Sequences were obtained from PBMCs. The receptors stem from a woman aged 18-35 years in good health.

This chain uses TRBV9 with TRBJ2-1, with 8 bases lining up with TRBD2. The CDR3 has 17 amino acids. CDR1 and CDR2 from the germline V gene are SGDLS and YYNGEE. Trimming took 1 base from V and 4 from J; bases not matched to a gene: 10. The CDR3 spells CASSVLSSGGGYNEQFF. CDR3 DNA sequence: TGTGCCAGCAGCGTATTGTCATCCGGGGGGGGATACAATGAGCAGTTCTTC.

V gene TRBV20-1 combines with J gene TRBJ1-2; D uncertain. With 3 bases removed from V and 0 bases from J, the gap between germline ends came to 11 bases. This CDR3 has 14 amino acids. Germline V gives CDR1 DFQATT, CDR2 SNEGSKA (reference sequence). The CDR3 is CSASSPPSNYGYTF. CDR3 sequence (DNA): TGCAGTGCTAGTTCGCCTCCTTCTAACTATGGCTACACCTTC.

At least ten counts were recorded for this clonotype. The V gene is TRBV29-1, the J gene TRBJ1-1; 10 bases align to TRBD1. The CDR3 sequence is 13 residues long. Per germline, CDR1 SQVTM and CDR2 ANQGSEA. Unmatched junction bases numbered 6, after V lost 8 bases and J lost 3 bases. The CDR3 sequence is CSLSGTGDTEAFF. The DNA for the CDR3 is TGCAGCCTCTCCGGGACAGGGGACACTGAAGCTTTCTTT. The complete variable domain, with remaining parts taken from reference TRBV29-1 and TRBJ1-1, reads SAVISQKPSRDICQRGTSLTIQCQVDSQVTMMFWYRQQPGQSLTLIATANQGSEATYESGFVIDKFPISRPNLTFSTLTVSNMSPEDSSIYLCSLSGTGDTEAFFGQGTRLTVV.

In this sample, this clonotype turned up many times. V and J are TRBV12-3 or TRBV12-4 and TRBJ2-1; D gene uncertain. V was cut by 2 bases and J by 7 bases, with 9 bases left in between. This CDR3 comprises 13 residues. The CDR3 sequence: CASSLLEENEQFF. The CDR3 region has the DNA TGTGCCAGCAGTTTATTAGAGGAAAATGAGCAGTTCTTC.

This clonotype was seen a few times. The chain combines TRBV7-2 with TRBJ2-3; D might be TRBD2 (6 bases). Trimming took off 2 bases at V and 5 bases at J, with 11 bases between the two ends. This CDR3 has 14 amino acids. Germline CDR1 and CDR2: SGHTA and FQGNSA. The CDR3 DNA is TGTGCCAGCAGCTTACTAGCGCGCAAAGATACGCAGTATTTT. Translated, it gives CASSLLARKDTQYF.

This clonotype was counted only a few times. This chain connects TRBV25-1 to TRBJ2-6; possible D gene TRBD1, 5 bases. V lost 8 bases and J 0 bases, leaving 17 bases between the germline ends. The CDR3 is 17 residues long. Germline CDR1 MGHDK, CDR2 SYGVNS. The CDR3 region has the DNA TGTGCCAGCCAAGGGGTTCAACAGGTCTCTGGGGCCAACGTCCTGACTTTC. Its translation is CASQGVQQVSGANVLTF.

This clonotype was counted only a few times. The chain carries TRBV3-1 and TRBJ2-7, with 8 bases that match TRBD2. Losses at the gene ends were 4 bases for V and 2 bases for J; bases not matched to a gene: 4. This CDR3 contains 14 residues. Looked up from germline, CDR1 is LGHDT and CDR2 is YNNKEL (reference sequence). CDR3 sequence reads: CASSRPGLAYEQYF. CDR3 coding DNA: TGTGCCAGCAGCCGTCCGGGACTAGCCTACGAGCAGTACTTC.

CDR3 region: CASSLVYGVNNEQFF. CDR3 bases: TGCGCCAGCAGCTTGGTCTATGGCGTTAACAATGAGCAGTTCTTC. This chain connects TRBV5-1 to TRBJ2-1; D call uncertain. CDR1 is SGHRS, CDR2 YFSETQ, per germline. This CDR3 has 15 residues. Between the trimmed V and J ends, which lost 0 bases and 5 bases, there was a span of 12 bases.

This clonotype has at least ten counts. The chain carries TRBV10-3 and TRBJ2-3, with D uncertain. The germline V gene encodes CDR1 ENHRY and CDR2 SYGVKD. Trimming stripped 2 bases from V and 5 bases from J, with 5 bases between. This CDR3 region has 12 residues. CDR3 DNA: TGTGCCATCAGTGAGGGCCGAGATACGCAGTATTTT. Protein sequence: CAISEGRDTQYF.

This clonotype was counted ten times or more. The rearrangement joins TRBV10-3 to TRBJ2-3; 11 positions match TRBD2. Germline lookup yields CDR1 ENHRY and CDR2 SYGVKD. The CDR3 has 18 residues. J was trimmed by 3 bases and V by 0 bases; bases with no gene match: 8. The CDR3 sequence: CAISESVIGLAGTDTQYF. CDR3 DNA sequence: TGTGCCATCAGTGAGTCGGTAATTGGACTAGCGGGTACAGATACGCAGTATTTT.

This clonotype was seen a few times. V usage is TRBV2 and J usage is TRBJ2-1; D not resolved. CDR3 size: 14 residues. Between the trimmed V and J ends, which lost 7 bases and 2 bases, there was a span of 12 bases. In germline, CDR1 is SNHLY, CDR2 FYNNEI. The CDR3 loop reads CASIDYSPYNEQFF. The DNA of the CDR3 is TGTGCCAGCATTGATTACAGTCCCTACAATGAGCAGTTCTTC.

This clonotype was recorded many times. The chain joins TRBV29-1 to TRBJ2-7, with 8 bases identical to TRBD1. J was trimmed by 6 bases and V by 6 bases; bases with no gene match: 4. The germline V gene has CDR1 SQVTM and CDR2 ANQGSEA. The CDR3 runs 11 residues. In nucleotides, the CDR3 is TGCAGCGTCGGACAGGGAGGCGAGCAGTACTTC. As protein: CSVGQGGEQYF.

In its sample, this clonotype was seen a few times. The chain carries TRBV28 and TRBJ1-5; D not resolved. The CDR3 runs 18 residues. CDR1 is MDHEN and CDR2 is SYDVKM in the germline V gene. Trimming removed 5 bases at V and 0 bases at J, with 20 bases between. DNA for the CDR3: TGTGCCAGCAGTGCAACACCCAACTTCGGGGATAGCAATCAGCCCCAGCATTTT. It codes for CASSATPNFGDSNQPQHF.

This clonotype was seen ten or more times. The DNA for the CDR3 is TGTGCCAGCAGGCGACAGGGGATCACCGGGGAGCTGTTTTTT. Protein sequence: CASRRQGITGELFF. This chain links TRBV12-3 or TRBV12-4 with TRBJ2-2; TRBD1 aligns across 8 bases. The junction had 4 bases not matched to a gene; V was cut back by 6 bases and J by 4 bases. CDR3 size: 14 residues.

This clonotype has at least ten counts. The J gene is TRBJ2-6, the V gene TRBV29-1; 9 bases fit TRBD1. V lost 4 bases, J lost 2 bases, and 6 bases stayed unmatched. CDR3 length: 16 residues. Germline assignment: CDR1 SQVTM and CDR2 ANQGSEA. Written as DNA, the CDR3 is TGCAGCGTTGGTGACAGGGGGTCCCCTGGGGCCAACGTCCTGACTTTC. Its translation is CSVGDRGSPGANVLTF.

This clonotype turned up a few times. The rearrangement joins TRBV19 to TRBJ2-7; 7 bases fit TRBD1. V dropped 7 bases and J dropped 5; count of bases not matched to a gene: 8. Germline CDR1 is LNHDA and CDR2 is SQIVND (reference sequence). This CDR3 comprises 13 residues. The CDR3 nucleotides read TGTGCCAGTAACCCGACAGGGAAGAACGAGCAGTACTTC. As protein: CASNPTGKNEQYF. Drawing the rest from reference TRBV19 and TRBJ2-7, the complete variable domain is DGGITQSPKYLFRKEGQNVTLSCEQNLNHDAMYWYRQDPGQGLRLIYYSQIVNDFQKGDIAEGYSVSREKKESFPLTVTSAQKNPTAFYLCASNPTGKNEQYFGPGTRLTVT.

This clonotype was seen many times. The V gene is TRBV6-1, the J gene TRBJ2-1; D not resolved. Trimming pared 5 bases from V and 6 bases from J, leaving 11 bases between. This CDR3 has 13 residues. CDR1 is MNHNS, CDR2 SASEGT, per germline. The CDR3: CASSQSIGNEQFF. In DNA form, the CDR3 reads TGTGCCAGCAGTCAGAGTATAGGCAATGAGCAGTTCTTC.

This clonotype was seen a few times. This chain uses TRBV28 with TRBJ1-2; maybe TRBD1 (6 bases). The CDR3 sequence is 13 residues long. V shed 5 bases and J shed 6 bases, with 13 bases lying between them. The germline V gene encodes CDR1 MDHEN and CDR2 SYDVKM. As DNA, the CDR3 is TGTGCCAGCAGTAAGACAGGCAATAATGGCTACACCTTC. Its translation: CASSKTGNNGYTF.

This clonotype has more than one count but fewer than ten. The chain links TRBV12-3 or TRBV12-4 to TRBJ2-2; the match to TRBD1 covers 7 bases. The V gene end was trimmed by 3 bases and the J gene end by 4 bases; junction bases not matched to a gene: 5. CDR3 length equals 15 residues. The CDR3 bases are TGTGCCAGCAGTTTTAACAGGGGCCCCACCGGGGAGCTGTTTTTT. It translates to CASSFNRGPTGELFF.